This T cell receptor (beta chain) was captured by sequencing in a study of blood T cell repertoires in COVID-19. Study background: The United States, Italy and Spain supplied acute and convalescent COVID-19 samples.

V lost 3 bases to trimming and J lost 2 bases; unmatched junction nucleotides: 12. CDR1 SGHRS and CDR2 YFSETQ come from the germline V gene. This CDR3 region has 17 residues. How the authors handled the data: Reference gene primer amplification yielded estimated nucleated cell counts. Method: immunoSEQ multiplex PCR; TCRdb's copy keeps in-frame clones and lacks some. V and J calls and clone size are those listed in that table; D and trimming were worked out from the DNA. Of roughly 250,000 clones listed, about nine tenths are singletons. The chain recombines TRBV5-1 with TRBJ2-3; the match to TRBD1 covers 7 bases. Material: peripheral blood. The receptor comes from a man between 25 and 39 years old with COVID-19, enrolled during active disease. CDR3 in amino acids: CASSSQRTGEATDTQYF. CDR3 nucleotides: TGCGCCAGCAGCTCACAAAGGACAGGTGAGGCCACAGATACGCAGTATTTT.